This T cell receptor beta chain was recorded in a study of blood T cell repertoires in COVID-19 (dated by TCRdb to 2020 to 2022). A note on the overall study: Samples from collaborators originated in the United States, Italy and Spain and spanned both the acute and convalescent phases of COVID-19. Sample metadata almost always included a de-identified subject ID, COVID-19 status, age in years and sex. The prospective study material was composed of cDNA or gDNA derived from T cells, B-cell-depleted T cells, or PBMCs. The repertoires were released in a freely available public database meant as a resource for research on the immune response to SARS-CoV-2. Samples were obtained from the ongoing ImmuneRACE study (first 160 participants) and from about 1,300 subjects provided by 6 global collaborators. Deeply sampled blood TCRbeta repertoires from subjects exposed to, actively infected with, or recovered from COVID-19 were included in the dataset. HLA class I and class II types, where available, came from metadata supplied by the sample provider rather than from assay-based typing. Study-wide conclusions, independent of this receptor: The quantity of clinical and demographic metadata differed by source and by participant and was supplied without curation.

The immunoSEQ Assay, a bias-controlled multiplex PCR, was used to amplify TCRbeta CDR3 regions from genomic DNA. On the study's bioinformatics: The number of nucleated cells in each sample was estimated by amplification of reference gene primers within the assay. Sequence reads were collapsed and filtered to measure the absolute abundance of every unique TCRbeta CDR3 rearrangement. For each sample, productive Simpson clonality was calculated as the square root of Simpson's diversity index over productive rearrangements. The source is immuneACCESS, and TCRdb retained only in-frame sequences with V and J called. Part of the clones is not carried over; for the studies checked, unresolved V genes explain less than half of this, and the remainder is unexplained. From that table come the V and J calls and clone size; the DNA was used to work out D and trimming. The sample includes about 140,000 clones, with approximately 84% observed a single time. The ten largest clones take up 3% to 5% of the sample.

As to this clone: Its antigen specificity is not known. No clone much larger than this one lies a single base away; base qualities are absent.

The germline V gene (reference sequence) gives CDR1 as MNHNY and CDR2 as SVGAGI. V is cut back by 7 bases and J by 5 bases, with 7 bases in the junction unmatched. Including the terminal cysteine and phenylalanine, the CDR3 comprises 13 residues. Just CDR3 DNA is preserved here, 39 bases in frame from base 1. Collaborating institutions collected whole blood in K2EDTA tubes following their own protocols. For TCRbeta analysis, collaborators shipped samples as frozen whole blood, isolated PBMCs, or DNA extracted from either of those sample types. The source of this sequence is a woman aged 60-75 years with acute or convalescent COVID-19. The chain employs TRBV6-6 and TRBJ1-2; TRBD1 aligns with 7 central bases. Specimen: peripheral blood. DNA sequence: TGTGCCAGCACAACAGGGGCCCTTTATGGCTACACCTTC. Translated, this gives CASTTGALYGYTF.